This paragraph covers one TCR beta chain sequence. Trimming took off 0 bases at V and 1 base at J, with 9 bases between the two ends. This CDR3 contains 15 residues. The V gene's germline CDR1 is SQVTM and CDR2 ANQGSEA. Sequencing used cDNA as its template, made by extracting RNA and reverse transcribing it. Assay: immunoSEQ multiplex PCR; the TCRdb copy retains only in-frame clones and omits some. The sample shows about 200,000 clones, more than 55% of them seen only once. The source of the sample is a study of CD8+ T cells in alopecia areata. This clonotype was sampled from a human donor in good health. The chain employs TRBV29-1 and TRBJ2-2, with a possible D match to TRBD1 (6 bases). The sequencing sample was made of CD8+ T cells sorted from blood. CDR3: CSVEDVTGNTGELFF. DNA of the CDR3: TGCAGCGTTGAAGATGTGACAGGGAACACCGGGGAGCTGTTTTTT.